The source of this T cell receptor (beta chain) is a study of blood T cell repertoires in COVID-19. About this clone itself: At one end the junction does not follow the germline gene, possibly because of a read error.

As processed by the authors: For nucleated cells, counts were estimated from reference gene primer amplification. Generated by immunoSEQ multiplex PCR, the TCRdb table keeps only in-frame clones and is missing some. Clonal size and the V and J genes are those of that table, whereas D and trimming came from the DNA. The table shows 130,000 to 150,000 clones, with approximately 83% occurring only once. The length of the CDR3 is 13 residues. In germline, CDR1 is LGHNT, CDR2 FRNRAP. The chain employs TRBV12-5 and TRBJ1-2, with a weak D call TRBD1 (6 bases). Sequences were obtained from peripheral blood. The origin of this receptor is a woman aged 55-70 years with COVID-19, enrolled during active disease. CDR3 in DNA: TGTGCTAGTGGTTATGTCGGAGGACAGCAACCTTCCTTC. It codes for CASGYVGGQQPSF.